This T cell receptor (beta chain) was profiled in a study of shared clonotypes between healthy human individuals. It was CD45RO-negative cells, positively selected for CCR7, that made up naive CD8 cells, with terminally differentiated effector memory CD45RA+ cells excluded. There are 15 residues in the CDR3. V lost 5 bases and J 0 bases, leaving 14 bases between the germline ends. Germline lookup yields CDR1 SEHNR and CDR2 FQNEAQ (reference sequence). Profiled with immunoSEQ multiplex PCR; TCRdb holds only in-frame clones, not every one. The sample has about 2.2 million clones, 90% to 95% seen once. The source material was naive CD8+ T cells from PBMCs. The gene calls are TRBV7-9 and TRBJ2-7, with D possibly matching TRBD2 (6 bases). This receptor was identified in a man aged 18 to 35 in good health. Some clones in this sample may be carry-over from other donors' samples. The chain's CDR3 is CASSPGTSSSYEQYF. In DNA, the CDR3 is TGTGCCAGCAGCCCGGGGACTTCGAGCTCCTACGAGCAGTACTTC. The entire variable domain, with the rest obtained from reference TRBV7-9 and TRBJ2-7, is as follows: DTGVSQNPRHKITKRGQNVTFRCDPISEHNRLYWYRQTLGQGPEFLTYFQNEAQLEKSRLLSDRFSAERPKGSFSTLEIQRTEQGDSAMYLCASSPGTSSSYEQYFGPGTRLTVT.